This TCR beta chain is from a study of T cell responses to AZD1222 COVID-19 vaccine. At the level of the study: Second-dose schedules of about 4 or about 12 weeks were combined.

The CDR3 has 11 amino acids. V was trimmed by 4 bases and J by 8 bases, leaving 5 bases between them. Germline V CDR1 and CDR2: SNHLY, FYNNEI. Notes on this clone: What it binds is not known.

Some clones are missing from TCRdb's copy, which holds only in-frame ones; the method was immunoSEQ multiplex PCR. The data show 85,000 to 90,000 clones, nearly 90% seen once. General study points: Within unmutated variant regions lay the reported targets of nearly half of spike-specific TCRs. There were repertoire samples only from the period after the peak T cell response.

This specimen consisted of peripheral blood, obtained on day 0 of AZD1222 vaccination. V usage is TRBV2 and J usage is TRBJ1-4; D gene uncertain. This clonotype originated in an adult in good health. This CDR3 reads CASSVSEKLFF. The DNA of the CDR3 is TGTGCCAGCAGTGTGAGCGAAAAACTGTTTTTT.